This is a list of T cell receptor beta chains from one sample in a study of regulatory T cells in long-lasting Graves disease. Each CDR3 protein is one row after TCRdb ran MiXCR on the multiplex PCR reads. Of roughly 500,000 distinct CDR3 sequences listed, roughly 13% were seen once; the top ten hold roughly 9.7%. These same records also appear under a second study, on T cells in Graves' hyperthyroidism and ophthalmopathy.

The starting material was peripheral blood mononuclear cells (PBMCs), obtained at new diagnosis, from a patient treated with antithyroid drugs. The receptors shown here come from a man aged 25 to 40 with Graves disease. CDR3s include the opening cysteine and the closing phenylalanine or tryptophan. Each record gives: clone size, J gene, V gene, D gene, CDR3 protein, CDR3 DNA. The D gene is left open where the match is weak. Not all rows give a size; the values are once, few, many and, for expanded clones, a class.

many,TRBJ2-7,TRBV2,-,CASSEEVHEQYF,TGTGCCAGCAGTGAGGAGGTCCACGAGCAGTACTTC
few,TRBJ2-7,TRBV27,TRBD2,CASTRGGREHEQYF,TGTGCCAGCACCCGGGGGGGCAGAGAGCACGAGCAGTACTTC
many,TRBJ2-3,TRBV11-2,-,CASSEALADTQYF,TGTGCCAGCAGCGAAGCCTTGGCGGATACGCAGTATTTT
many,TRBJ1-2,TRBV12-3/TRBV12-4,-,CASSLRDGNYGYTF,TGTGCCAGCAGTTTACGGGACGGCAACTATGGCTACACCTTC
few,TRBJ2-1,TRBV12-5,-,CASGLALRRGGNEQFF,TGTGCTAGTGGTTTGGCACTACGGCGAGGAGGCAATGAGCAGTTCTTC
many,TRBJ1-1,TRBV5-5,-,CASSLEGTEAFF,TGTGCCAGCAGCTTAGAAGGTACTGAAGCTTTCTTT
many,TRBJ1-1,TRBV12-3/TRBV12-4,-,CASSERRMNTEAFF,TGTGCCAGCAGCGAAAGGCGGATGAACACTGAAGCTTTCTTT
-,TRBJ2-7,TRBV11-2,-,CASSETTGGAAEQYF,TGTGCCAGCAGTGAAACCACAGGGGGGGCGGCCGAGCAGTACTTC
few,TRBJ1-4,TRBV19,TRBD1,CASSIQGRGKEKLFF,TGTGCCAGTAGTATACAAGGCAGGGGGAAAGAAAAACTGTTTTTT
few,TRBJ2-5,TRBV20-1,-,CSAAPLTEPKETQYF,TGCAGTGCTGCCCCTCTGACAGAACCGAAAGAGACCCAGTACTTC
many,TRBJ1-1,TRBV2,-,CASIILNTEAFF,TGTGCCAGCATTATATTGAACACTGAAGCTTTCTTT
many,TRBJ2-5,TRBV6-2/TRBV6-3,-,CASSYWGGGETQYF,TGTGCCAGCAGTTACTGGGGAGGTGGCGAGACCCAGTACTTC
many,TRBJ1-5,TRBV29-1,TRBD1,CSVGQGTDQPQHF,TGCAGCGTTGGACAGGGCACAGATCAGCCCCAGCATTTT
many,TRBJ2-3,TRBV3-1,-,CASSHSTGGGSTDTQYF,TGTGCCAGCAGCCATTCAACCGGTGGGGGGAGCACAGATACGCAGTATTTT
many,TRBJ2-1,TRBV28,TRBD2,CASSSLTSGRAGEQFF,TGTGCCAGCAGTTCCCTGACTAGCGGGAGGGCCGGGGAGCAGTTCTTC
many,TRBJ2-3,TRBV10-3,TRBD2,CAISDGLAADTQYF,TGTGCCATCAGTGACGGACTAGCGGCAGATACGCAGTATTTT
few,TRBJ2-2,TRBV7-9,TRBD2,CASSLPSPSGGHSSTGELFF,TGTGCCAGCAGCTTACCCTCTCCTAGCGGGGGACACTCATCCACCGGGGAGCTGTTTTTT
many,TRBJ2-7,TRBV7-2,TRBD1,CASRAGQAFSYEQYF,TGTGCCAGCAGGGCCGGACAGGCATTCTCCTACGAGCAGTACTTC
many,TRBJ2-3,TRBV29-1,-,CSVDSGSDTQYF,TGCAGCGTTGACAGCGGGTCGGATACGCAGTATTTT
many,TRBJ2-5,TRBV20-1,-,CSASLSGRETQYF,TGCAGTGCTAGTTTGAGCGGGCGGGAGACCCAGTACTTC
many,TRBJ2-3,TRBV6-2/TRBV6-3,TRBD2,CASSYSLGGSADTQYF,TGTGCCAGCAGTTACTCGTTGGGGGGGTCGGCAGATACGCAGTATTTT
few,TRBJ1-1,TRBV15,-,CATSRDVSGVAEAFF,TGTGCCACCAGCAGAGATGTCTCAGGGGTTGCTGAAGCTTTCTTT
few,TRBJ2-1,TRBV13,-,CASSLNPGSREQFF,TGTGCCAGCAGCTTAAACCCGGGGTCCCGGGAGCAGTTCTTC
-,TRBJ2-3,TRBV20-1,TRBD2,CSAPGTSDDTQYF,TGCAGTGCTCCCGGGACTAGCGATGATACGCAGTATTTT
once,TRBJ1-3,TRBV30,-,CAWGGTQPGNTIYF,TGTGCCTGGGGGGGGACACAACCTGGAAACACCATATATTTT
many,TRBJ2-7,TRBV18,TRBD2,CASSPSGGSYEQYF,TGTGCCTCAAGCCCTAGCGGGGGATCCTACGAGCAGTACTTC
many,TRBJ2-1,TRBV9,TRBD2,CASSVGQREVSEQFF,TGTGCCAGCAGCGTAGGACAGCGGGAGGTGAGTGAGCAGTTCTTC
many,TRBJ2-1,TRBV12-3/TRBV12-4,-,CASRTSTPSFYNEQFF,TGTGCCAGCAGGACGTCCACCCCGAGCTTCTACAATGAGCAGTTCTTC
few,TRBJ2-3,TRBV6-1,TRBD1,CASSEERGRLTDTQYF,TGTGCCAGCAGTGAAGAAAGGGGGCGCTTGACAGATACGCAGTATTTT
many,TRBJ2-7,TRBV7-8,TRBD2,CASSESGTIPYEQYF,TGTGCCAGCAGCGAGTCCGGGACTATTCCCTACGAGCAGTACTTC
-,TRBJ1-3,TRBV7-9,-,CASSLDSGALSGNTIYF,TGTGCCAGCAGCTTGGATTCAGGGGCCCTCTCTGGAAACACCATATATTTT
-,TRBJ2-7,TRBV6-2/TRBV6-3,-,CASSSRRRSEQYF,TGTGCCAGCAGTTCGCGGAGGAGGTCCGAGCAGTACTTC
-,TRBJ1-5,TRBV19,-,CASRDKSMGGFQPQHF,TGTGCCAGTAGAGACAAGTCGATGGGGGGCTTTCAGCCCCAGCATTTT
-,TRBJ2-3,TRBV6-2/TRBV6-3,TRBD2,CASSYGASGRARDTQYF,TGTGCCAGCAGTTACGGTGCTAGCGGGAGGGCCCGGGATACGCAGTATTTT
few,TRBJ1-1,TRBV30,-,CAWSPMGGLNTEAFF,TGTGCCTGGAGCCCTATGGGGGGGTTGAACACTGAAGCTTTCTTT
many,TRBJ1-2,TRBV20-1,TRBD1,CSALTGTYGYTF,TGCAGTGCTCTGACAGGGACATATGGCTACACCTTC
many,TRBJ2-1,TRBV27,TRBD2,CASRMRLAGGNEQFF,TGTGCCAGCAGAATGCGCCTAGCGGGAGGCAATGAGCAGTTCTTC
many,TRBJ2-3,TRBV6-2/TRBV6-3,-,CASSFSPGRISDTQYF,TGTGCCAGCAGTTTTTCACCCGGGAGAATATCAGATACGCAGTATTTT
few,TRBJ1-4,TRBV27,-,CASSYRVTNEKLFF,TGTGCCAGCAGCTACAGGGTAACTAATGAAAAACTGTTTTTT
-,TRBJ1-5,TRBV19,-,CASSDTPFQSQPQHF,TGTGCCAGTAGTGACACCCCCTTCCAGAGCCAGCCCCAGCATTTT
few,TRBJ2-7,TRBV18,-,CASSPGSRTEQYF,TGTGCCAGCTCACCAGGATCAAGGACCGAGCAGTACTTC
many,TRBJ2-7,TRBV5-5,TRBD2,CASSSLTSGTGEQYF,TGTGCCAGCAGCTCATTGACTAGCGGGACTGGGGAGCAGTACTTC
-,TRBJ1-2,TRBV12-3/TRBV12-4,-,CASMGGSNGYTF,TGTGCCAGCATGGGGGGGTCGAATGGCTACACCTTC
-,TRBJ2-7,TRBV20-1,-,CSARPGVGEQYF,TGCAGTGCTAGGCCAGGGGTTGGGGAGCAGTACTTC
many,TRBJ2-7,TRBV6-2/TRBV6-3,-,CASNKQGILYEQYF,TGTGCCAGCAATAAGCAGGGGATCCTCTACGAGCAGTACTTC
few,TRBJ2-7,TRBV20-1,-,CSGSRGSSYEQYF,TGCAGCGGGTCAAGGGGGAGCTCCTACGAGCAGTACTTC
many,TRBJ2-7,TRBV18,TRBD2,CASSRLAGESYEQYF,TGTGCCAGCTCACGACTAGCGGGAGAATCTTACGAGCAGTACTTC
many,TRBJ1-1,TRBV30,-,CAWTMGGRSEAFF,TGTGCCTGGACGATGGGGGGGAGGTCTGAAGCTTTCTTT
-,TRBJ1-1,TRBV19,TRBD1,CASSTRQGNTEAFF,TGTGCCAGTAGTACCCGACAGGGGAACACTGAAGCTTTCTTT
many,TRBJ2-1,TRBV15,-,CATSRSGAQRYNEQFF,TGTGCCACCAGCAGATCGGGAGCACAAAGATACAATGAGCAGTTCTTC
many,TRBJ1-1,TRBV7-9,-,CASQRGRTEAFF,TGTGCCAGCCAGCGGGGGCGGACTGAAGCTTTCTTT
many,TRBJ2-5,TRBV7-2,TRBD1,CASSPTPQGAQYF,TGTGCCAGCAGCCCCACTCCCCAGGGGGCCCAGTACTTC
many,TRBJ2-7,TRBV7-2,-,CASSFGIREWNEQYF,TGTGCCAGCAGCTTTGGGATACGGGAGTGGAACGAGCAGTACTTC
many,TRBJ2-5,TRBV28,-,CASSFNEQETQYF,TGTGCCAGCAGTTTCAATGAGCAAGAGACCCAGTACTTC
few,TRBJ2-1,TRBV5-1,TRBD2,CASSLMGLVHNEQFF,TGCGCCAGCAGCTTAATGGGACTAGTTCACAATGAGCAGTTCTTC